These T cell receptor beta chains were read from a single sample in a study of cytomegalovirus exposure and HLA in healthy donors. The method was immunoSEQ multiplex PCR; TCRdb's version includes in-frame clones alone and lacks a portion of them. The table has about 140,000 clones, approximately 71% seen once. Sequenced sample: PBMCs. The origin of the receptors is a young man in good health and CMV-seropositive. Each CDR3 is given with its conserved first and last residue. Each record gives: clone size, V gene, D gene, J gene, CDR3 DNA, CDR3 protein. D genes are given only for firm matches. Part of the rows lack a size; the others show once, few, many or a class for expanded clones.

clone_size: NA
v_call: TRBV28
d_call: NA
j_call: TRBJ2-7
cdr3_nt: TGTGCCAGCAGGCCCCAACCGGGGGAGCAGTACTTC
cdr3_aa: CASRPQPGEQYF

clone_size: NA
v_call: TRBV15
d_call: NA
j_call: TRBJ1-2
cdr3_nt: TGTGCCACCAGCAGAGATCTAGGTTCGGCAGGGAGGTCGGGCTACACCTTC
cdr3_aa: CATSRDLGSAGRSGYTF

clone_size: NA
v_call: TRBV5-1
d_call: NA
j_call: TRBJ2-2
cdr3_nt: TGCGCCAGCAGCTTGGCAGGAAACTCGAACACCGGGGAGCTGTTTTTT
cdr3_aa: CASSLAGNSNTGELFF

clone_size: NA
v_call: TRBV2
d_call: TRBD1
j_call: TRBJ1-1
cdr3_nt: TGTGCCAGCAGTGAATCGGGACAGTCGAACACTGAAGCTTTCTTT
cdr3_aa: CASSESGQSNTEAFF

clone_size: NA
v_call: TRBV6-1
d_call: TRBD1
j_call: TRBJ2-4
cdr3_nt: TGTGCCAGCAGTCCCATCCAGGGGGCGTTTAACATTCAGTACTTC
cdr3_aa: CASSPIQGAFNIQYF

clone_size: NA
v_call: TRBV2
d_call: TRBD1
j_call: TRBJ1-5
cdr3_nt: TGTGCCAGCAGTGAAAGACAGGGCGTCAGCAATCAGCCCCAGCATTTT
cdr3_aa: CASSERQGVSNQPQHF

clone_size: NA
v_call: TRBV28
d_call: NA
j_call: TRBJ2-4
cdr3_nt: TGTGCCAGCAGGAATCAGGGTAGTGGGAACATTCAGTACTTC
cdr3_aa: CASRNQGSGNIQYF

clone_size: once
v_call: TRBV7-2
d_call: TRBD2
j_call: TRBJ2-3
cdr3_nt: TGTGCCAGCAGCATTATAGCGGGAGCAGATACGCAGTATTTT
cdr3_aa: CASSIIAGADTQYF

clone_size: NA
v_call: TRBV4-2
d_call: TRBD2
j_call: TRBJ2-2
cdr3_nt: TGTGCCAGCAGCCTGCCTGATTGGGAGGGCACCGGGGAGCTGTTTTTT
cdr3_aa: CASSLPDWEGTGELFF

clone_size: NA
v_call: TRBV28
d_call: TRBD2
j_call: TRBJ2-7
cdr3_nt: TGTGCCAGCAGCCTACTAGCGGGAGGGCCGCGAAACTACGAGCAGTACTTC
cdr3_aa: CASSLLAGGPRNYEQYF

clone_size: NA
v_call: TRBV6-5
d_call: TRBD1
j_call: TRBJ1-3
cdr3_nt: TGTGCCAGCTCCAAAGACAGGGCCGGAGGAAACACCATATATTTT
cdr3_aa: CASSKDRAGGNTIYF

clone_size: few
v_call: TRBV30
d_call: TRBD1
j_call: TRBJ2-5
cdr3_nt: TGTGCCTGGAGCAGGGGGTACGACAAGGAGACCCAGTACTTC
cdr3_aa: CAWSRGYDKETQYF

clone_size: NA
v_call: TRBV4-2
d_call: TRBD2
j_call: TRBJ2-2
cdr3_nt: TGTGCCAGCAGCCAAGGACTAGCGGCGAACACCGGGGAGCTGTTTTTT
cdr3_aa: CASSQGLAANTGELFF

clone_size: few
v_call: TRBV28
d_call: NA
j_call: TRBJ1-5
cdr3_nt: TGTGCCAGCAGTTTACACGGACCGGGGGGTCATCAGCCCCAGCATTTT
cdr3_aa: CASSLHGPGGHQPQHF

clone_size: NA
v_call: TRBV29-1
d_call: NA
j_call: TRBJ2-3
cdr3_nt: TGCAGCGCTCTGGGGCGTCGGGCCTACACAGATACGCAGTATTTT
cdr3_aa: CSALGRRAYTDTQYF

clone_size: NA
v_call: TRBV11-2
d_call: TRBD2
j_call: TRBJ2-1
cdr3_nt: TGTGCCAGCAGCCACGCGGGACTAGAGGTGTTGGTAAACAATGAGCAGTTCTTC
cdr3_aa: CASSHAGLEVLVNNEQFF

clone_size: NA
v_call: TRBV5-6
d_call: NA
j_call: TRBJ1-1
cdr3_nt: TGTGCCAGCAGCTTTATCAGAAACACTGAAGCTTTCTTT
cdr3_aa: CASSFIRNTEAFF

clone_size: NA
v_call: TRBV7-2
d_call: NA
j_call: TRBJ2-1
cdr3_nt: TGTGCCAGCAGCTTATCGGTCAGGGCGCAGTTCTTC
cdr3_aa: CASSLSVRAQFF

clone_size: few
v_call: TRBV27
d_call: NA
j_call: TRBJ2-7
cdr3_nt: TGTGCCAGCAGACCCAGACTCTCCTACGAGCAGTACTTC
cdr3_aa: CASRPRLSYEQYF

clone_size: NA
v_call: TRBV19
d_call: NA
j_call: TRBJ2-5
cdr3_nt: TGTGCCAGTAGTGACACCTCGCTAGAGACCCAGTACTTC
cdr3_aa: CASSDTSLETQYF

clone_size: NA
v_call: TRBV5-6
d_call: NA
j_call: TRBJ2-7
cdr3_nt: TGTGCCAGCAGCCGGGACACCTCCTACGAGCAGTACTTC
cdr3_aa: CASSRDTSYEQYF

clone_size: NA
v_call: TRBV9
d_call: NA
j_call: TRBJ1-4
cdr3_nt: TGTGCCAGCAGCGTAGAAGGGGTCGGGCGAAAACTGTTTTTT
cdr3_aa: CASSVEGVGRKLFF

clone_size: once
v_call: TRBV5-6
d_call: NA
j_call: TRBJ1-1
cdr3_nt: TGTGCCAGCAGCTTGGGCGGGGGTTTTTTGAACACTGAAGCTTTCTTT
cdr3_aa: CASSLGGGFLNTEAFF

clone_size: NA
v_call: TRBV28
d_call: NA
j_call: TRBJ1-3
cdr3_nt: TGTGCCAGCAGCTCGCCCCGGGGGAGCGGAAACACCATATATTTT
cdr3_aa: CASSSPRGSGNTIYF

clone_size: NA
v_call: TRBV18
d_call: NA
j_call: TRBJ2-3
cdr3_nt: TGTGCCAGCTCACAGGGACTTACAAGCACAGATACGCAGTATTTT
cdr3_aa: CASSQGLTSTDTQYF

clone_size: NA
v_call: TRBV27
d_call: NA
j_call: TRBJ2-1
cdr3_nt: TGTGCCAGCAGTTTGCGTCAGGGTGGCAATGAGCAGTTCTTC
cdr3_aa: CASSLRQGGNEQFF

clone_size: NA
v_call: TRBV28
d_call: TRBD2
j_call: TRBJ2-7
cdr3_nt: TGTGCCAGCAGTTTGAGGGGTAGCGGGAGGTTATACGAGCAGTACTTC
cdr3_aa: CASSLRGSGRLYEQYF

clone_size: few
v_call: TRBV10-2
d_call: NA
j_call: TRBJ2-1
cdr3_nt: TGCGCCAGCAGCTTGACAGGTTCCAATGAGCAGTTCTTC
cdr3_aa: CASSLTGSNEQFF

clone_size: once
v_call: TRBV5-4
d_call: TRBD1
j_call: TRBJ1-1
cdr3_nt: TGTGCCAGCAGCTTAGCGACAGGGGACACTGAAGCTTTCTTT
cdr3_aa: CASSLATGDTEAFF

clone_size: few
v_call: TRBV28
d_call: NA
j_call: TRBJ2-7
cdr3_nt: TGTGCCAGCAGCCACAGGGATACCTCCGGGTACGAGCAGTACTTC
cdr3_aa: CASSHRDTSGYEQYF

clone_size: NA
v_call: TRBV5-1
d_call: NA
j_call: TRBJ1-2
cdr3_nt: TGCGCCAGCAGCTACGCCAGGGAAGGTTATGGCTACACCTTC
cdr3_aa: CASSYAREGYGYTF

clone_size: NA
v_call: TRBV4-2
d_call: TRBD1
j_call: TRBJ2-7
cdr3_nt: TGTGCCAGCAGCCAGACGGGACAGGGGAAGTACGAGCAGTACTTC
cdr3_aa: CASSQTGQGKYEQYF

clone_size: few
v_call: TRBV7-2
d_call: TRBD2
j_call: TRBJ2-7
cdr3_nt: TGTGCCAGCAGCTACGGGACTAGCGGCTACGAGCAGTACTTC
cdr3_aa: CASSYGTSGYEQYF

clone_size: NA
v_call: TRBV27
d_call: TRBD2
j_call: TRBJ2-5
cdr3_nt: TGTGCCAGCAGGTCGGGACTAGCTACTTCAGAGACCCAGTACTTC
cdr3_aa: CASRSGLATSETQYF

clone_size: few
v_call: TRBV2
d_call: TRBD2
j_call: TRBJ2-2
cdr3_nt: TGTGCCAGCAGTGAAAGTTTAGCGGGAGAGGCCGGGGAGCTGTTTTTT
cdr3_aa: CASSESLAGEAGELFF

clone_size: NA
v_call: TRBV6-5
d_call: NA
j_call: TRBJ1-6
cdr3_nt: TGTGCCAGCAGAGGACAACGAAATTCACCCCTCCACTTT
cdr3_aa: CASRGQRNSPLHF

clone_size: NA
v_call: TRBV5-6
d_call: TRBD2
j_call: TRBJ2-1
cdr3_nt: TGTGCCAGCAGCATTGGGGGGGGCGCGGGACTAGCGGCATACAATGAGCAGTTCTTC
cdr3_aa: CASSIGGGAGLAAYNEQFF

clone_size: NA
v_call: TRBV5-1
d_call: NA
j_call: TRBJ2-7
cdr3_nt: TGCGCCAGCAGCTTGGTTGGGCAGGGCTACATCTATGGCGAGCAGTACTTC
cdr3_aa: CASSLVGQGYIYGEQYF

clone_size: NA
v_call: TRBV18
d_call: NA
j_call: TRBJ1-1
cdr3_nt: TGTGCCAGCTCACGAGATCCCGGGTCCACGAACACTGAAGCTTTCTTT
cdr3_aa: CASSRDPGSTNTEAFF

clone_size: NA
v_call: TRBV18
d_call: NA
j_call: TRBJ1-4
cdr3_nt: TGTGCCAGCTCACCAATGGGACAAACTAATGAAAAACTGTTTTTT
cdr3_aa: CASSPMGQTNEKLFF

clone_size: NA
v_call: TRBV27
d_call: NA
j_call: TRBJ2-3
cdr3_nt: TGTGCCAGCAGTCCCCTGGCGGGACGCACAGATACGCAGTATTTT
cdr3_aa: CASSPLAGRTDTQYF

clone_size: NA
v_call: TRBV5-1
d_call: TRBD2
j_call: TRBJ2-2
cdr3_nt: TGCGCCAGCAGCTTACTAGCGGGGGGGGAGCTGTTTTTT
cdr3_aa: CASSLLAGGELFF

clone_size: few
v_call: TRBV6-1
d_call: NA
j_call: TRBJ2-3
cdr3_nt: TGTGCCAGCAGTGAGGCTCCAGGTCAACGCACAGATACGCAGTATTTT
cdr3_aa: CASSEAPGQRTDTQYF

clone_size: NA
v_call: TRBV10-3
d_call: TRBD1
j_call: TRBJ2-7
cdr3_nt: TGTGCCATCAGTGAGTCTGGGACAGTCTCCCCGAGCTCCTACGAGCAGTACTTC
cdr3_aa: CAISESGTVSPSSYEQYF

clone_size: NA
v_call: TRBV4-1
d_call: TRBD2
j_call: TRBJ2-3
cdr3_nt: TGCGCCAGCAGCCAAGATTTCACTAGCGGGAGGACCACAGATACGCAGTATTTT
cdr3_aa: CASSQDFTSGRTTDTQYF

clone_size: NA
v_call: TRBV5-6
d_call: NA
j_call: TRBJ2-1
cdr3_nt: TGTGCCAGCAGCACGGACTACCTCTACAATGAGCAGTTCTTC
cdr3_aa: CASSTDYLYNEQFF

clone_size: NA
v_call: TRBV7-9
d_call: TRBD2
j_call: TRBJ2-1
cdr3_nt: TGTGCCAGCAGCCCCCTTAGCGGGACCAGAGTTGGCTCCTACAATGAGCAGTTCTTC
cdr3_aa: CASSPLSGTRVGSYNEQFF

clone_size: NA
v_call: TRBV5-8
d_call: NA
j_call: TRBJ1-5
cdr3_nt: TGTGCCAGCAGCGACCAGGGTCATGGCAATCAGCCCCAGCATTTT
cdr3_aa: CASSDQGHGNQPQHF

clone_size: NA
v_call: TRBV5-1
d_call: TRBD2
j_call: TRBJ2-3
cdr3_nt: TGCGCCAGCAGCTTGTTACTAGCGGGAGATGGCTCAGATACGCAGTATTTT
cdr3_aa: CASSLLLAGDGSDTQYF

clone_size: NA
v_call: TRBV30
d_call: NA
j_call: TRBJ1-5
cdr3_nt: TGTGCCTGGAGTGTCGACAGTAGCAATCAGCCCCAGCATTTT
cdr3_aa: CAWSVDSSNQPQHF

clone_size: NA
v_call: TRBV28
d_call: TRBD2
j_call: TRBJ2-3
cdr3_nt: TGTGCCAGCAGTTTCGGAGCGGGAATCACAGATACGCAGTATTTT
cdr3_aa: CASSFGAGITDTQYF

clone_size: NA
v_call: TRBV6-4
d_call: NA
j_call: TRBJ2-2
cdr3_nt: TGTGCCAGCAGTGACAGGGAGAACGGGGAGCTGTTTTTT
cdr3_aa: CASSDRENGELFF

clone_size: NA
v_call: TRBV27
d_call: NA
j_call: TRBJ2-7
cdr3_nt: TGTGCCAGCGGCGGATCTTACGAGCAGTACTTC
cdr3_aa: CASGGSYEQYF

clone_size: NA
v_call: TRBV6-1
d_call: NA
j_call: TRBJ1-2
cdr3_nt: TGTGCCACAGGGCCTAGGATGGGGGCCCGTGGCTACACCTTC
cdr3_aa: CATGPRMGARGYTF

clone_size: NA
v_call: TRBV6-5
d_call: TRBD1
j_call: TRBJ1-4
cdr3_nt: TGTGCCAGCAGTTACTCCGACAGGGACCTCGGGAAACTGTTTTTT
cdr3_aa: CASSYSDRDLGKLFF